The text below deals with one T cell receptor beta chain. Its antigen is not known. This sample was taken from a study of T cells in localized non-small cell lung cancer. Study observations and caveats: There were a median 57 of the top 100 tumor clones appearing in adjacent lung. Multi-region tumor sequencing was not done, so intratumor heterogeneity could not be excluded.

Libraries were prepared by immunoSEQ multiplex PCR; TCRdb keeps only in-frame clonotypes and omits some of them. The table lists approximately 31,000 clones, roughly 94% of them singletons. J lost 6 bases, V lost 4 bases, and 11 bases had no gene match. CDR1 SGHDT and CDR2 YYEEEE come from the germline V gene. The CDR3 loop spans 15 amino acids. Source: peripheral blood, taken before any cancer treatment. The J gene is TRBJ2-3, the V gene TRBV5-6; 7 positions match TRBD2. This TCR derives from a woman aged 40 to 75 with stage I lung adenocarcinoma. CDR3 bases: TGTGCCAGCAGCCCAAGCGGGATGCCTCGGGATACGCAGTATTTT. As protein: CASSPSGMPRDTQYF.